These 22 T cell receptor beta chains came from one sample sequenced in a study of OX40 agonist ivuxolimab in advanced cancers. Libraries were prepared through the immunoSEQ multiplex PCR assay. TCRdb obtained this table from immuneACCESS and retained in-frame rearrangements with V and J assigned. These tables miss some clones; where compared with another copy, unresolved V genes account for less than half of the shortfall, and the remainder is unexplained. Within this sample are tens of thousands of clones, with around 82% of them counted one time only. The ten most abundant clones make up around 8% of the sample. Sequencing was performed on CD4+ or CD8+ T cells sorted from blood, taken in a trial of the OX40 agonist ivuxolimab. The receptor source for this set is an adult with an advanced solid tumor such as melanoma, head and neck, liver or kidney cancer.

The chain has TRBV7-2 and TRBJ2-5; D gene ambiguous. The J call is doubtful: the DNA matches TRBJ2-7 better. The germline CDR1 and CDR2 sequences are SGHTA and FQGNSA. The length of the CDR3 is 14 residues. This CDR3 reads CASSLLSSSYEQYF. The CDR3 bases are TGTGCCAGCAGCTTACTGTCCTCATCCTACGAGCAGTACTTC.

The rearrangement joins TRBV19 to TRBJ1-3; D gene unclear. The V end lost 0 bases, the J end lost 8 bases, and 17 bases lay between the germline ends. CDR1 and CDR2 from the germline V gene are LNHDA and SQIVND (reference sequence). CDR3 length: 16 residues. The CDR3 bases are TGTGCCAGTAGTATAGACGCCCGGACGGTTGCATACACCATATATTTT. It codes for CASSIDARTVAYTIYF.

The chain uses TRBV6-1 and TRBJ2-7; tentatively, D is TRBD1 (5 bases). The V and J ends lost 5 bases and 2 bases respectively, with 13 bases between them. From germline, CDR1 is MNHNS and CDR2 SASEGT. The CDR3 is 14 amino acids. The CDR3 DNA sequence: TGTGCCAGCAGTCTATCGGACACAACCTACGAGCAGTACTTC. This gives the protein CASSLSDTTYEQYF.

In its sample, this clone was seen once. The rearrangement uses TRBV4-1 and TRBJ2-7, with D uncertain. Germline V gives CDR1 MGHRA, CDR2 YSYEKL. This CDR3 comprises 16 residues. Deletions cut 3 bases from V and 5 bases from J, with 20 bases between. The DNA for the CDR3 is TGCGCCAGCAGCCAGGGCGGTTTGTACGCGCGAAACGAGCAGTACTTC. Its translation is CASSQGGLYARNEQYF.

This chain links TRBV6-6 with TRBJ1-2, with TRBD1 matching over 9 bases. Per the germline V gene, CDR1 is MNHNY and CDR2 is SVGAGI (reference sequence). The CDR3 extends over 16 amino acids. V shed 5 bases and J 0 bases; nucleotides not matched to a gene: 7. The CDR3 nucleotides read TGTGCCAGCAGTAAGGGGACAGGGTCTACTAACTATGGCTACACCTTC. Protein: CASSKGTGSTNYGYTF.

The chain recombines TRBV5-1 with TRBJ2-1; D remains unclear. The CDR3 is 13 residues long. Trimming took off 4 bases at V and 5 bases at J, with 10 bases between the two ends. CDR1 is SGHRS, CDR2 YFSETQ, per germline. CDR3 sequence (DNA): TGCGCCAGCAGCCCGGACCCGGACAATGAGCAGTTCTTC. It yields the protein CASSPDPDNEQFF.

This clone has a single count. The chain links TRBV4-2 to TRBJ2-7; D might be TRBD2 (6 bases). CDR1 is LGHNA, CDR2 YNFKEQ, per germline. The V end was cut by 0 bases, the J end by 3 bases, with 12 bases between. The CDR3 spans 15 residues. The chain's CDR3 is CASSQDLSGYYEQYF. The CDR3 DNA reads TGTGCCAGCAGCCAAGATTTGAGCGGGTACTACGAGCAGTACTTC.

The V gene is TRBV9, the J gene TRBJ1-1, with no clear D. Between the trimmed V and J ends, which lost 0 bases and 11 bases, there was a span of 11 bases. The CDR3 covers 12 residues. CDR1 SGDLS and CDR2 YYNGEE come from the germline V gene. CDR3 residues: CASSVDRGEAFF. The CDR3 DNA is TGTGCCAGCAGCGTAGACCGGGGAGAGGCTTTCTTT.

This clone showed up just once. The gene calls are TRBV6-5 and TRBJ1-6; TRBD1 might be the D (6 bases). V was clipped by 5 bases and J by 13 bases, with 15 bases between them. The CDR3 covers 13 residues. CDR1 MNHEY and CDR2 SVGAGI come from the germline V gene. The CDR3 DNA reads TGTGCCAGCAGTCAGACAGGTGTATCCCCCCTCCACTTT. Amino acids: CASSQTGVSPLHF.

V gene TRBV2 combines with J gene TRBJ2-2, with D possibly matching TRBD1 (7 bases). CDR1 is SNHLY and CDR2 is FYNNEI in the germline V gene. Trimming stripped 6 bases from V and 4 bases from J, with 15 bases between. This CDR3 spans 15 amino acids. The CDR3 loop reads CASRALQGGTGELFF. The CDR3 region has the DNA TGTGCCAGCAGAGCCCTCCAGGGGGGCACCGGGGAGCTGTTTTTT.

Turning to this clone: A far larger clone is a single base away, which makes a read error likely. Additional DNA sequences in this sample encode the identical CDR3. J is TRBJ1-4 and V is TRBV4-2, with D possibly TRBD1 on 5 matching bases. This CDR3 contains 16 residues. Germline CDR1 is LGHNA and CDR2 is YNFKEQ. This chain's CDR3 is CASSQVTGETNEKLFF. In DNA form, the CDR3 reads TGTGCCAGCAGCCAAGTAACAGGAGAAACTAATGAAAAGCTGTTTTTT.

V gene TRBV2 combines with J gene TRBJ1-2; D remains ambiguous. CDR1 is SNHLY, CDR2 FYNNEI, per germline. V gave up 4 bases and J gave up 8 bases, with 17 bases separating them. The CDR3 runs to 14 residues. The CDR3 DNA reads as TGTGCCAGCAGTGGGAACGGGCAGGCGGGGGGCTACACCTTC. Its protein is CASSGNGQAGGYTF. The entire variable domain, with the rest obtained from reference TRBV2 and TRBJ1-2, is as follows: EPEVTQTPSHQVTQMGQEVILRCVPISNHLYFYWYRQILGQKVEFLVSFYNNEISEKSEIFDDQFSVERPDGSNFTLKIRSTKLEDSAMYFCASSGNGQAGGYTFGSGTRLTVV.

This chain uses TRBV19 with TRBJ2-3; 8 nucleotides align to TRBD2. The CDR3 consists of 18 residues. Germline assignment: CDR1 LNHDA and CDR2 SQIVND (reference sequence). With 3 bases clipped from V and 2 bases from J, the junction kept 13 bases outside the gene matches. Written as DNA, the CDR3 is TGTGCCAGTAGTATTCTCCATTTCGCGGGACTAGACACAGATACGCAGTATTTT. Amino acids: CASSILHFAGLDTDTQYF.

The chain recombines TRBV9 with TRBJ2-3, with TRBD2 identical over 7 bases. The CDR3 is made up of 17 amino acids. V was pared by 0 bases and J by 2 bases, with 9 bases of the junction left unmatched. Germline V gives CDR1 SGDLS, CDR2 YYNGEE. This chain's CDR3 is CASSVGSREGLTDTQYF. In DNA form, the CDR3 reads TGTGCCAGCAGCGTAGGCTCGAGGGAGGGCCTCACAGATACGCAGTATTTT.

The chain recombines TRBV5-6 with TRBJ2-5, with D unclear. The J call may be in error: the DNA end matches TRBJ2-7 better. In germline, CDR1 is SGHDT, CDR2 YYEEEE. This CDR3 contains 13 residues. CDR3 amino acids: CASSLNSLYEQYF. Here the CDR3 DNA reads TGTGCCAGCAGCCTTAATTCCCTCTACGAGCAGTACTTC.

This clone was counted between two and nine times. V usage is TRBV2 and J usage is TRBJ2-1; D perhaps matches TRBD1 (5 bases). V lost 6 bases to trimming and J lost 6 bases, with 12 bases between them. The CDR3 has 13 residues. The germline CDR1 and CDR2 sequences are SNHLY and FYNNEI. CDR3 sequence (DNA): TGTGCCAGCAGGGATGACAGCACCAATGAGCAGTTCTTC. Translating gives CASRDDSTNEQFF. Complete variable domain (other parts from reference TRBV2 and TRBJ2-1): EPEVTQTPSHQVTQMGQEVILRCVPISNHLYFYWYRQILGQKVEFLVSFYNNEISEKSEIFDDQFSVERPDGSNFTLKIRSTKLEDSAMYFCASRDDSTNEQFFGPGTRLTVL.

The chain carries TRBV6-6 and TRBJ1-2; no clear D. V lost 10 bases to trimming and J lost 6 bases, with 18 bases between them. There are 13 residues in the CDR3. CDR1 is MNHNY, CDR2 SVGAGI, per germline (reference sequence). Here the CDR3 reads CATSATDFDGYTF. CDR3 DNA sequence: TGTGCCACCTCCGCGACGGACTTTGATGGCTACACCTTC.

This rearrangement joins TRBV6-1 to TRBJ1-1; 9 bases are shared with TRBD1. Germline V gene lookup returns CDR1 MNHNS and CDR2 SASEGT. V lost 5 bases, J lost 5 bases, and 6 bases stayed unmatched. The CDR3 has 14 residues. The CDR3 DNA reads TGTGCCAGCAGTCAACAGGGGGCCACGACTGAAGCTTTCTTT. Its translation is CASSQQGATTEAFF.

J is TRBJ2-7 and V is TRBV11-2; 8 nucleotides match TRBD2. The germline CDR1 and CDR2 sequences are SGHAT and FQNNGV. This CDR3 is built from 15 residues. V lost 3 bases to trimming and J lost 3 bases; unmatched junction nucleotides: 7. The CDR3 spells CASSFGAGGFYEQYF. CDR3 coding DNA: TGTGCCAGCAGCTTCGGGGCGGGAGGTTTCTACGAGCAGTACTTC.

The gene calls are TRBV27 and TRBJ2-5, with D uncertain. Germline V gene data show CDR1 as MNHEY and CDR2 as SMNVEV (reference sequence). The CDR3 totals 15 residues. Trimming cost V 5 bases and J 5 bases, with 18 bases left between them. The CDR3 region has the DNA TGTGCCAGCAGTCCAAGGGCCCAACGGCAGGAGACCCAGTACTTC. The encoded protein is CASSPRAQRQETQYF.

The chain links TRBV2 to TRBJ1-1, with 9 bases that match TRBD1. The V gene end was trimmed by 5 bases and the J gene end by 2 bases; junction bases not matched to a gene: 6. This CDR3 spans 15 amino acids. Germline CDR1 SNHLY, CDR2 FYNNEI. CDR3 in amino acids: CASSRDREVNTEAFF. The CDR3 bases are TGTGCCAGCAGTCGGGACAGGGAGGTTAACACTGAAGCTTTCTTT.

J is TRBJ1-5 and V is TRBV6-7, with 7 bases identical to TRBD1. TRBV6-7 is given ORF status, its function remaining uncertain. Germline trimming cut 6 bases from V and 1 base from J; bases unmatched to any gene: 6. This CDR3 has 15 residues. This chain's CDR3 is CASRDREGSNQPQHF. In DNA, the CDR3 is TGTGCCAGCAGAGACAGGGAGGGGAGCAATCAGCCCCAGCATTTT.